These 19 T cell receptor beta chains share one sample of origin, sequenced in a study of blood T cell repertoires in COVID-19. Produced via immunoSEQ multiplex PCR; TCRdb's table is partial and in-frame only. The sample includes over 150,000 clones, approximately 80% of them seen just once. The sample consisted of peripheral blood. These receptors were collected from a woman in her sixties with acute or convalescent COVID-19.

This chain connects TRBV11-2 to TRBJ2-1, with 11 bases aligning to TRBD2. This CDR3 has 17 residues. Germline CDR1 SGHAT, CDR2 FQNNGV. The trim removed 1 base at V and 1 base at J, leaving 3 bases unmatched. The CDR3 sequence: CASSLVSSGGSYNEQFF. The CDR3 coding sequence is TGTGCCAGCAGCTTAGTTTCTAGCGGGGGGTCCTACAATGAGCAGTTCTTC.

Worth noting for this clone: Different DNA sequences within this sample yield the same CDR3. V and J are TRBV7-2 and TRBJ2-3, with 7 nucleotides matching TRBD2. Trimming took 3 bases from V and 0 from J; bases not matched to a gene: 0. The CDR3 has 14 amino acids. Germline V gives CDR1 SGHTA, CDR2 FQGNSA. This CDR3 reads CASSFSGSTDTQYF. The CDR3 region has the DNA TGTGCCAGCAGCTTTAGCGGGAGCACAGATACGCAGTATTTT.

A few counts support this clone. The chain recombines TRBV4-3 with TRBJ2-2, with TRBD1 identical over 9 bases. The germline CDR1 and CDR2 sequences are LGHNA and YSLEER. The V segment lost 4 bases and the J segment 0 bases; nucleotides outside the gene matches: 12. The CDR3 extends over 19 amino acids. The CDR3 DNA sequence: TGCGCCAGCAGCCTCGAATATACAGGGGGCGGAACGAACACCGGGGAGCTGTTTTTT. It specifies CASSLEYTGGGTNTGELFF.

This clone was observed a few times. CDR3: CASSPRTATNTEAFF. The CDR3 region has the DNA TGTGCCAGCTCACCAAGGACAGCGACGAACACTGAAGCTTTCTTT. This chain uses TRBV18 with TRBJ1-1; D may be TRBD1 (6 bases). The CDR3 covers 15 residues. Germline V lookup: CDR1 KGHSH, CDR2 LQKENI. Trimming removed 2 bases from V and 1 base from J, with 11 bases in between.

The V gene is TRBV6-1, the J gene TRBJ2-7; 13 bases align to TRBD2. This CDR3 is 15 amino acids long. CDR1 is MNHNS and CDR2 is SASEGT in the germline V gene. V shed 3 bases and J 5 bases; nucleotides not matched to a gene: 4. CDR3 sequence: CASSDGLAGDHEQYF. The CDR3 nucleotides read TGTGCCAGCAGTGACGGACTAGCGGGGGACCACGAGCAGTACTTC.

CDR3 sequence: CASSLPGGNNSPLHF. The CDR3 nucleotides are TGTGCCAGCAGCTTGCCAGGGGGAAATAATTCACCCCTCCACTTT. The rearrangement joins TRBV5-6 to TRBJ1-6, with 7 nucleotides matching TRBD1. Per the germline V gene, CDR1 is SGHDT and CDR2 is YYEEEE. V was pared by 1 base and J by 5 bases, with 3 bases of the junction left unmatched. The CDR3 consists of 15 residues.

The chain uses TRBV6-6 and TRBJ2-3; D is undetermined. The CDR3 length is 16 residues. With 6 bases removed from V and 0 bases from J, the gap between germline ends came to 16 bases. Germline assignment: CDR1 MNHNY and CDR2 SVGAGI (reference sequence). The CDR3 sequence: CASSPYVRLSTDTQYF. CDR3 nucleotide sequence: TGTGCCAGCAGCCCCTATGTGCGCCTTAGCACAGATACGCAGTATTTT.

The chain uses TRBV4-3 and TRBJ2-1; D gene uncertain. Trimming cost V 1 base and J 4 bases, with 8 bases left between them. Looked up from germline, CDR1 is LGHNA and CDR2 is YSLEER. CDR3 length: 14 residues. CDR3 sequence reads: CASSQVTYYNEQFF. The CDR3 nucleotides read TGCGCCAGCAGCCAAGTCACCTATTACAATGAGCAGTTCTTC.

The V call is TRBV3-1 (or the pseudogene TRBV3-2), the J call TRBJ2-4; a weak D match, TRBD1 (7 bases). The CDR3 is 13 residues long. Germline V gene lookup returns CDR1 LGHDT and CDR2 YNNKEL (reference sequence). V was pared by 4 bases and J by 8 bases, with 12 bases between. In DNA form, the CDR3 reads TGTGCCAGCAGCCGCCAGGGGGGAGACATTCAGTACTTC. It yields the protein CASSRQGGDIQYF.

This chain joins TRBV19 and TRBJ2-2; 9 bases align to TRBD1. The J segment lost 1 base and the V segment lost 4 bases, leaving 1 base of the junction unmatched. The CDR3 spans 15 residues. Per the germline V gene, CDR1 is LNHDA and CDR2 is SQIVND (reference sequence). In DNA, the CDR3 is TGTGCCAGTAGTACGGGACAGGGGAACACCGGGGAGCTGTTTTTT. As protein: CASSTGQGNTGELFF. The full variable domain, completed using reference TRBV19 and TRBJ2-2, is DGGITQSPKYLFRKEGQNVTLSCEQNLNHDAMYWYRQDPGQGLRLIYYSQIVNDFQKGDIAEGYSVSREKKESFPLTVTSAQKNPTAFYLCASSTGQGNTGELFFGEGSRLTVL.

The rearrangement uses TRBV4-1 and TRBJ1-1; D is possibly TRBD1 (6 bases). Germline V CDR1 and CDR2: MGHRA, YSYEKL. This CDR3 spans 18 amino acids. Trimming took off 0 bases at V and 4 bases at J, with 21 bases between the two ends. DNA of the CDR3: TGCGCCAGCAGCCAAGAGAGAAGCAGGGGAGGGAGAGGCACTGAAGCTTTCTTT. Protein product: CASSQERSRGGRGTEAFF.

This clone was seen just once. The chain joins TRBV18 to TRBJ2-3, with 7 bases fitting TRBD2. With 3 bases clipped from V and 3 bases from J, the junction kept 9 bases outside the gene matches. The V gene's germline CDR1 is KGHSH and CDR2 LQKENI. The CDR3 has 16 residues. The CDR3 DNA reads as TGTGCCAGCTCACCCCTAGCTTGGGGGGGAACAGATACGCAGTATTTT. Amino acid sequence: CASSPLAWGGTDTQYF. Full variable domain (remainder filled in from reference TRBV18 and TRBJ2-3): NAGVMQNPRHLVRRRGQEARLRCSPMKGHSHVYWYRQLPEEGLKFMVYLQKENIIDESGMPKERFSAEFPKEGPSILRIQQVVRGDSAAYFCASSPLAWGGTDTQYFGPGTRLTVL.

CDR3 residues: CASSPGPQRRSTGLEAFF. DNA for the CDR3: TGCGCCAGCAGCCCGGGTCCCCAGAGGAGATCAACAGGCCTTGAAGCTTTCTTT. The V and J genes are TRBV5-1 and TRBJ1-1; a weak D match, TRBD1 (5 bases). V lost 4 bases and J lost 7, with 29 bases in between. The CDR3 loop spans 18 amino acids. Germline CDR1 and CDR2: SGHRS and YFSETQ.

The chain is built from TRBV7-2 and TRBJ2-5; TRBD1 might be the D (5 bases). The germline V gene encodes CDR1 SGHTA and CDR2 FQGNSA. CDR3 length: 14 residues. Trimming stripped 5 bases from V and 8 bases from J, with 18 bases between. The CDR3 here is CASSPPRLTGTQYF. CDR3 bases: TGTGCCAGCAGCCCCCCTCGCTTAACAGGAACCCAGTACTTC.

This chain uses TRBV5-5 with TRBJ2-5, with 7 bases lining up with TRBD2. Germline V CDR1 and CDR2: SGHKS, YYEKEE (reference sequence). V shed 0 bases, J shed 1 base, and the junction held 3 bases outside the gene matches. CDR3 size: 15 residues. This CDR3 is CASSLGTRIQETQYF. Written as DNA, the CDR3 is TGTGCCAGCAGCTTGGGGACTAGGATCCAAGAGACCCAGTACTTC.

The rearrangement uses TRBV28 and TRBJ2-1, with 7 bases lining up with TRBD1. The CDR3 has 18 amino acids. Trimming took 2 bases from V and 0 from J; bases not matched to a gene: 10. Germline assignment: CDR1 MDHEN and CDR2 SYDVKM. The CDR3 nucleotides read TGTGCCAGCAGTTTAAGGGACAGTGTGCCCAGCTCCTACAATGAGCAGTTCTTC. Its translation is CASSLRDSVPSSYNEQFF. The full variable domain, rest sourced from reference TRBV28 and TRBJ2-1, is DVKVTQSSRYLVKRTGEKVFLECVQDMDHENMFWYRQDPGLGLRLIYFSYDVKMKEKGDIPEGYSVSREKKERFSLILESASTNQTSMYLCASSLRDSVPSSYNEQFFGPGTRLTVL.

The chain employs TRBV7-9 and TRBJ1-2; D unclear. V shed 6 bases and J shed 4 bases, with 12 bases lying between them. The germline V gene encodes CDR1 SEHNR and CDR2 FQNEAQ (reference sequence). The CDR3 length is 13 residues. In nucleotides, the CDR3 is TGTGCCAGCAGTTTGAGTTTAAGCTATGGCTACACCTTC. It yields the protein CASSLSLSYGYTF.

The CDR3 loop reads CASSPQVSTGELFF. The DNA for the CDR3 is TGTGCCAGCAGCCCACAGGTTTCCACCGGGGAGCTGTTTTTT. The rearrangement links TRBV7-2 to TRBJ2-2; perhaps TRBD1 as D (5 bases). Deletions cut 5 bases from V and 4 bases from J, with 11 bases between. CDR1 and CDR2 from the germline V gene are SGHTA and FQGNSA. This CDR3 is 14 amino acids long. Full variable domain (rest looked up from reference TRBV7-2 and TRBJ2-2): GAGVSQSPSNKVTEKGKDVELRCDPISGHTALYWYRQSLGQGLEFLIYFQGNSAPDKSGLPSDRFSAERTGGSVSTLTIQRTQQEDSAVYLCASSPQVSTGELFFGEGSRLTVL.

The chain carries TRBV6-2 or TRBV6-3 and TRBJ1-1; perhaps TRBD1 as D (5 bases). The CDR3 contains 12 residues. The V and J ends lost 4 bases and 7 bases respectively, with 10 bases between them. Germline values: CDR1 MNHEY, CDR2 SVGEGT. The CDR3 spells CASSWWGGEAFF. Written as DNA, the CDR3 is TGTGCCAGCAGTTGGTGGGGGGGTGAAGCTTTCTTT.